This T cell receptor beta chain emerged from a study of blood T cell repertoires in COVID-19. Study background: Specimens from acute and convalescent COVID-19 originated in the United States, Italy and Spain. PBMCs, B-cell-depleted T cells, or T cells provided the cDNA or gDNA that made up the material.

The CDR3 is 16 residues long. V gave up 4 bases and J gave up 5 bases, with 20 bases separating them. Germline lookup yields CDR1 SGHAT and CDR2 FQNNGV. Original handling: By means of reference gene primer amplification, nucleated cell counts were estimated. Assay: immunoSEQ multiplex PCR; the TCRdb copy retains only in-frame clones and omits some. V and J calls and clone size are those listed in that table; D and trimming were worked out from the DNA. The table includes about 210,000 clones, around nine tenths detected once. The clonotype originates from a woman in her 40s with acute or convalescent COVID-19. The rearrangement joins TRBV11-2 to TRBJ1-1; D is undetermined. The sequenced material came from peripheral blood. CDR3 DNA sequence: TGTGCCAGCAGCTCCCGGGTCGATCCAAGGTCTACTGAAGCTTTCTTT. It codes for CASSSRVDPRSTEAFF.